The 25 T cell receptor beta chains below all came from one sample that was sequenced in a study of blood T cell repertoires in COVID-19. Assay used: immunoSEQ multiplex PCR; TCRdb lists only in-frame clones, some missing. The sample lists approximately 250,000 clones, roughly 85% occurring once. The sequencing input was PBMCs or T cells enriched from blood (not recorded which). The receptors here all came from a woman in her fifties or sixties with acute COVID-19.

The chain employs TRBV6-2 or TRBV6-3 and TRBJ2-3, with D maybe TRBD2 (5 bases). Trimming took off 2 bases at V and 0 bases at J, with 9 bases between the two ends. Germline-derived CDR1 and CDR2 are MNHEY and SVGEGT. CDR3 size: 15 residues. The DNA of the CDR3 is TGTGCCAGCAGTTACGCTAGCTCTAGCACAGATACGCAGTATTTT. It is translated as CASSYASSSTDTQYF.

The chain employs TRBV29-1 and TRBJ2-2, with unresolved D. The CDR3 is 11 residues long. From germline, CDR1 is SQVTM and CDR2 ANQGSEA. With 7 bases removed from V and 4 bases from J, the gap between germline ends came to 7 bases. CDR3 sequence: CSALLTGELFF. Here the CDR3 DNA reads TGCAGCGCTCTTCTCACCGGGGAGCTGTTTTTT.

The chain combines TRBV11-2 with TRBJ1-4; TRBD1 agrees at 7 bases. The CDR3 runs 15 residues. With 5 bases clipped from V and 8 bases from J, the junction kept 11 bases outside the gene matches. Germline CDR1 SGHAT, CDR2 FQNNGV. The CDR3 DNA reads as TGTGCCAGCAGCCCCTCGCCGGGACAGCGCGAAAAACTGTTTTTT. It is translated as CASSPSPGQREKLFF.

The chain employs TRBV7-9 and TRBJ2-3; D is perhaps TRBD1 (7 bases). The V and J ends lost 1 base and 6 bases respectively, with 14 bases between them. The CDR3 has 15 residues. Germline CDR1 is SEHNR and CDR2 is FQNEAQ (reference sequence). Here the CDR3 reads CASSLGRDSWDTQYF. CDR3 nucleotide sequence: TGTGCCAGCAGCTTAGGGCGGGACAGCTGGGATACGCAGTATTTT.

The rearrangement joins TRBV5-4 to TRBJ2-5, with D possibly matching TRBD1 (5 bases). Germline assignment: CDR1 SGHNT and CDR2 YYREEE (reference sequence). The CDR3 runs to 14 residues. Deletions cut 5 bases from V and 2 bases from J, with 13 bases between. Here the CDR3 DNA reads TGTGCCAGCAGTCAGGCGACAGCGCAAGAGACCCAGTACTTC. Its translation is CASSQATAQETQYF. The full variable domain, its missing parts supplied by reference TRBV5-4 and TRBJ2-5, is ETGVTQSPTHLIKTRGQQVTLRCSSQSGHNTVSWYQQALGQGPQFIFQYYREEENGRGNFPPRFSGLQFPNYSSELNVNALELDDSALYLCASSQATAQETQYFGPGTRLLVL.

This clone occurred once. The J gene is TRBJ2-4, the V gene TRBV28, with D possibly matching TRBD2 (7 bases). The CDR3 spans 16 residues. Trimming cost V 6 bases and J 0 bases, with 15 bases left between them. CDR1 is MDHEN and CDR2 is SYDVKM in the germline V gene. CDR3 sequence reads: CASSLPGGLAKNIQYF. The CDR3, as DNA: TGTGCCAGCAGCCTACCGGGGGGCTTAGCCAAAAACATTCAGTACTTC.

The J gene is TRBJ2-7, the V gene TRBV5-1, with 11 bases fitting TRBD2. Trimming took 0 bases from V and 5 from J; bases not matched to a gene: 4. The CDR3 covers 15 residues. CDR1 is SGHRS and CDR2 is YFSETQ in the germline V gene. Here the CDR3 DNA reads TGCGCCAGCAGCTTGGAACTAGCGGGAGCCAACGAGCAGTACTTC. It is translated as CASSLELAGANEQYF. The entire variable domain, with the rest obtained from reference TRBV5-1 and TRBJ2-7, is as follows: KAGVTQTPRYLIKTRGQQVTLSCSPISGHRSVSWYQQTPGQGLQFLFEYFSETQRNKGNFPGRFSGRQFSNSRSEMNVSTLELGDSALYLCASSLELAGANEQYFGPGTRLTVT.

V gene TRBV3-1 (or the pseudogene TRBV3-2) combines with J gene TRBJ1-2; D might be TRBD1 (5 bases). The V end was cut by 1 base, the J end by 3 bases, with 12 bases between. The CDR3 has 15 amino acids. From germline, CDR1 is LGHDT and CDR2 YNNKEL (reference sequence). This CDR3 reads CASSQGQGVYYGYTF. CDR3 DNA sequence: TGTGCCAGCAGCCAAGGCCAGGGTGTATACTATGGCTACACCTTC.

The V gene is TRBV19, the J gene TRBJ2-3, with 7 positions matching TRBD2. The CDR3 is 14 residues long. Germline V gene sequence: CDR1 LNHDA, CDR2 SQIVND (reference sequence). The ends lost 4 bases at V and 6 bases at J; junction bases unmatched: 7. The CDR3 protein is CASSNQRGPDTQYF. The CDR3 nucleotides are TGTGCCAGTAGTAACCAGCGGGGTCCGGATACGCAGTATTTT.

V and J are TRBV7-6 and TRBJ1-4, with 10 bases matching TRBD1. The CDR3 extends over 15 amino acids. V gave up 6 bases and J gave up 5 bases; unmatched junction bases: 6. Germline CDR1 reads SGHVS; CDR2 reads FNYEAQ. For the CDR3, the DNA is TGTGCCAGCAGTCGGGACAGGGGATGGAATGAAAAACTGTTTTTT. It yields the protein CASSRDRGWNEKLFF. Full variable domain (remainder filled in from reference TRBV7-6 and TRBJ1-4): GAGVSQSPRYKVTKRGQDVALRCDPISGHVSLYWYRQALGQGPEFLTYFNYEAQQDKSGLPNDRFSAERPEGSISTLTIQRTEQRDSAMYRCASSRDRGWNEKLFFGSGTQLSVL.

The V and J genes are TRBV24-1 and TRBJ1-2, with unresolved D. From germline, CDR1 is KGHDR and CDR2 SFDVKD. Trimming cost V 0 bases and J 8 bases, with 9 bases left between them. The CDR3 contains 13 residues. The DNA for the CDR3 is TGTGCCACCAGTGATTTGACCGGGGAGGGCTACACCTTC. Translating gives CATSDLTGEGYTF.

CDR3 nucleotide sequence: TGTGCCACCCGGGGGGCAACGGAGACCCAGTACTTC. Its protein is CATRGATETQYF. The gene calls are TRBV7-9 and TRBJ2-5; D is perhaps TRBD2 (7 bases). This CDR3 has 12 amino acids. Trimming shortened V by 10 bases and J by 5 bases, and 14 bases separated the two germline ends. Per the germline V gene, CDR1 is SEHNR and CDR2 is FQNEAQ (reference sequence).

This sequence joins TRBV29-1 and TRBJ1-2; D is possibly TRBD1 (6 bases). The germline gives CDR1 SQVTM, CDR2 ANQGSEA. Trimming left V 6 bases short and J 4 bases short, with 18 bases between. The CDR3 totals 14 residues. CDR3 sequence reads: CSVDGLTGSYGYTF. DNA of the CDR3: TGCAGCGTAGACGGCCTCACAGGGAGCTATGGCTACACCTTC.

This chain uses TRBV2 with TRBJ2-1; TRBD1 aligns across 8 bases. Trimming at V came to 0 bases and at J to 4 bases, leaving 8 bases not matched to a gene. The CDR3 is 17 amino acids. Germline V gene sequence: CDR1 SNHLY, CDR2 FYNNEI. Here the CDR3 reads CASSEALSGQGYNEQFF. CDR3 nucleotides: TGTGCCAGCAGTGAAGCCTTGAGCGGACAGGGATACAATGAGCAGTTCTTC.

The rearrangement links TRBV9 to TRBJ1-1; 8 bases line up with TRBD1. Germline V gene data show CDR1 as SGDLS and CDR2 as YYNGEE. V lost 0 bases to trimming and J lost 9 bases; unmatched junction nucleotides: 13. The CDR3 consists of 16 residues. This CDR3 reads CASSVGTGQETSKAFF. The CDR3 bases are TGTGCCAGCAGCGTAGGGACAGGGCAAGAGACATCAAAAGCTTTCTTT.

In its sample, this clone was seen a few times. Different DNA sequences within this sample yield the same CDR3. J is TRBJ1-6 and V is TRBV18, with D hard to call. V shed 3 bases and J shed 5 bases, with 11 bases lying between them. Germline CDR1 reads KGHSH; CDR2 reads LQKENI. This CDR3 has 15 residues. The CDR3 protein is CASSPVGGDNSPLHF. Written as DNA, the CDR3 is TGTGCCAGCTCACCGGTGGGCGGGGATAATTCACCCCTCCACTTT. The whole variable domain, filled in from reference TRBV18 and TRBJ1-6, reads NAGVMQNPRHLVRRRGQEARLRCSPMKGHSHVYWYRQLPEEGLKFMVYLQKENIIDESGMPKERFSAEFPKEGPSILRIQQVVRGDSAAYFCASSPVGGDNSPLHFGNGTRLTVT.

J is TRBJ1-3 and V is TRBV3-1 (or the pseudogene TRBV3-2), with D unresolved. Trimming stripped 5 bases from V and 0 bases from J, with 8 bases between. The CDR3 extends over 14 amino acids. CDR1 is LGHDT and CDR2 is YNNKEL in the germline V gene (reference sequence). As DNA, the CDR3 is TGTGCCAGCAGCTCGGGAAGCTCTGGAAACACCATATATTTT. This translates into CASSSGSSGNTIYF.

The chain joins TRBV6-2 or TRBV6-3 to TRBJ2-1, with 7 bases fitting TRBD2. The J segment lost 3 bases and the V segment lost 2 bases, leaving 10 bases of the junction unmatched. CDR3 length equals 17 residues. Germline V gene data show CDR1 as MNHEY and CDR2 as SVGEGT. The CDR3 reads CASSYVLGSGGYNEQFF. Here the CDR3 DNA reads TGTGCCAGCAGTTACGTGCTCGGGTCGGGGGGCTACAATGAGCAGTTCTTC.

This clone was picked up a small number of times. The V call is TRBV7-9, the J call TRBJ2-1; 8 bases agree with TRBD2. The V gene end was trimmed by 5 bases and the J gene end by 8 bases; junction bases not matched to a gene: 11. The germline CDR1 and CDR2 sequences are SEHNR and FQNEAQ (reference sequence). The CDR3 is made up of 15 amino acids. For the CDR3, the DNA is TGTGCCAGCAGCCCTCCGGGACTAGGGGTCCATGAGCAGTTCTTC. This sequence encodes CASSPPGLGVHEQFF.

The chain is built from TRBV13 and TRBJ1-2, with D uncertain. Trimming pared 2 bases from V and 8 bases from J, leaving 15 bases between. Germline CDR1 is PRHDT and CDR2 is FYEKMQ (reference sequence). The CDR3 is 14 residues long. The CDR3 DNA reads TGTGCCAGCAGCTTAAGAGCGGGGTTGCGGGGCTACACCTTC. Encoded protein: CASSLRAGLRGYTF.

The chain has TRBV7-2 and TRBJ2-3, with 7 bases fitting TRBD1. Germline V gene lookup returns CDR1 SGHTA and CDR2 FQGNSA. The J segment lost 3 bases and the V segment lost 2 bases, leaving 5 bases of the junction unmatched. The CDR3 length is 15 residues. DNA for the CDR3: TGTGCCAGCAGCTTAAAAAGGGGGCTAACAGATACGCAGTATTTT. This codes for CASSLKRGLTDTQYF.

The chain joins TRBV3-1 (or the pseudogene TRBV3-2) to TRBJ1-1; D is uncertain. The CDR3 extends over 13 amino acids. Germline V gene sequence: CDR1 LGHDT, CDR2 YNNKEL (reference sequence). Between the trimmed V and J ends, which lost 4 bases and 8 bases, there was a span of 14 bases. The CDR3 loop is CASSPDGNSEAFF. The CDR3 nucleotides are TGTGCCAGCAGCCCAGACGGGAATTCAGAAGCTTTCTTT.

The chain couples TRBV7-9 to TRBJ1-1; 8 bases match TRBD1. With V trimmed by 0 bases and J by 2 bases, 5 bases remained unmatched. There are 16 residues in the CDR3. The germline gives CDR1 SEHNR, CDR2 FQNEAQ (reference sequence). The CDR3 DNA is TGTGCCAGCAGCTTAGCTACCAGGGGGCCCAACACTGAAGCTTTCTTT. Amino acid sequence: CASSLATRGPNTEAFF.

The chain joins TRBV7-9 to TRBJ2-7, with TRBD1 as a possible D gene (6 bases). The germline gives CDR1 SEHNR, CDR2 FQNEAQ (reference sequence). The CDR3 length is 13 residues. V lost 0 bases and J lost 7, with 10 bases in between. Written as DNA, the CDR3 is TGTGCCAGCAGCTTAGCGGAAGGGACAGAGCAGTACTTC. Translated: CASSLAEGTEQYF. Drawing the rest from reference TRBV7-9 and TRBJ2-7, the complete variable domain is DTGVSQNPRHKITKRGQNVTFRCDPISEHNRLYWYRQTLGQGPEFLTYFQNEAQLEKSRLLSDRFSAERPKGSFSTLEIQRTEQGDSAMYLCASSLAEGTEQYFGPGTRLTVT.

V gene TRBV7-3 combines with J gene TRBJ1-1; D is undetermined. The germline V gene has CDR1 SGHTA and CDR2 FQGTGA. V was clipped by 2 bases and J by 0 bases, with 4 bases between them. This CDR3 spans 13 amino acids. The CDR3 region has the DNA TGTGCCAGCAGCTTATCTATGAACACTGAAGCTTTCTTT. As protein: CASSLSMNTEAFF.